The sequence of this T cell receptor beta chain was determined in a study of identifying expanded T cells in peripheral blood. Trimming took off 7 bases at V and 5 bases at J, with 17 bases between the two ends. The CDR3 length is 14 residues. Per germline, CDR1 MDHEN and CDR2 SYDVKM. Whole-study findings and limits: Over around two and four weeks, about 15 and 19 clones changed, versus approximately 1.2 between replicates. Across healthy donors, higher total template counts meant significantly greater roughly 2-week count variance.

Sequencing was performed with immunoSEQ multiplex PCR; in TCRdb, only in-frame clones are kept and a portion is missing. Of around 100,000 clones in the sample, around 89% were seen once. In the case of this clone: The antigen remains undetermined.

The sample was blood. The receptor's source is a person between 18 and 75 years old in good health. The chain recombines TRBV28 with TRBJ1-1; D possibly corresponds to TRBD1 (6 bases). The chain's CDR3 is CASISGQGTTEAFF. The CDR3 DNA follows: TGTGCCAGCATCTCCGGGCAGGGGACAACTGAAGCTTTCTTT.